A single sample gave rise to the 5 T cell receptor beta chains below, sequenced in a study of T cell clonotyping in hematopoietic cell transplantation. Assay used: immunoSEQ multiplex PCR; TCRdb lists only in-frame clones, some missing. The sample holds fewer than 80,000 clones, just under 95% seen once. The sample taken for sequencing was peripheral blood mononuclear cells. These receptors were taken from a middle-aged man in good health. Some clones in this sample may be carry-over from other donors' samples.

CDR3 DNA: TGCGCCAGCAGCCCCAATCCATCAGCGTCCTACAATGAGCAGTTCTTC. It yields the protein CASSPNPSASYNEQFF. The rearrangement joins TRBV5-1 to TRBJ2-1; D is ambiguous. The CDR3 loop spans 16 amino acids. V was shortened by 4 bases and J by 1 base, with 15 bases between the two germline ends. Germline V gene data show CDR1 as SGHRS and CDR2 as YFSETQ.

This clone is a singleton in its sample. This sequence joins TRBV5-1 and TRBJ2-2; no clear D gene. CDR1 SGHRS and CDR2 YFSETQ come from the germline V gene. The CDR3 sequence is 16 residues long. Between the trimmed V and J ends, which lost 0 bases and 4 bases, there was a span of 13 bases. The CDR3 sequence is CASSLAVVAPTGELFF. CDR3 nucleotide sequence: TGCGCCAGCAGCTTGGCCGTGGTAGCCCCCACCGGGGAGCTGTTTTTT. Together with reference TRBV5-1 and TRBJ2-2, the CDR3 gives the full variable domain: KAGVTQTPRYLIKTRGQQVTLSCSPISGHRSVSWYQQTPGQGLQFLFEYFSETQRNKGNFPGRFSGRQFSNSRSEMNVSTLELGDSALYLCASSLAVVAPTGELFFGEGSRLTVL.

The chain has TRBV2 and TRBJ1-1; D gene unclear. CDR1 and CDR2 (germline): SNHLY, FYNNEI. The CDR3 extends over 16 amino acids. Trimming took off 2 bases at V and 2 bases at J, with 15 bases between the two ends. CDR3 in amino acids: CASSEPPRAVNTEAFF. The CDR3 nucleotides are TGTGCCAGCAGTGAACCACCTCGGGCGGTCAACACTGAAGCTTTCTTT.

The rearrangement links TRBV6-6 to TRBJ2-7, with 8 bases identical to TRBD2. Trimming cost V 2 bases and J 3 bases; bases outside gene matches: 3. The CDR3 loop spans 14 amino acids. Germline CDR1 is MNHNY and CDR2 is SVGAGI (reference sequence). The CDR3 reads CASSYAGGNYEQYF. Here the CDR3 DNA reads TGTGCCAGCAGTTACGCGGGAGGCAACTACGAGCAGTACTTC.

The V gene is TRBV2, the J gene TRBJ1-1; D not certain. The CDR3 is 12 amino acids. V gave up 9 bases and J gave up 1 base, with 9 bases separating them. The V gene's germline CDR1 is SNHLY and CDR2 FYNNEI. CDR3: CAREGENTEAFF. CDR3 sequence (DNA): TGTGCCAGGGAGGGAGAGAACACTGAAGCTTTCTTT. Filled out from reference TRBV2 and TRBJ1-1, the complete variable domain reads EPEVTQTPSHQVTQMGQEVILRCVPISNHLYFYWYRQILGQKVEFLVSFYNNEISEKSEIFDDQFSVERPDGSNFTLKIRSTKLEDSAMYFCAREGENTEAFFGQGTRLTVV.